The clone carrying this T cell receptor (beta chain) appeared a few times. Its antigen is currently unknown. A second PCR of 7 to 11 cycles used a sample-barcoded 5' primer and a J-beta primer mix. Tagging of each cDNA molecule was performed by a template-switch adaptor with 12 random nucleotides. TCRdb re-called the 5' RACE reads through MiXCR, storing one row per CDR3 protein. The sample holds about 1.7 million distinct CDR3 sequences, approximately 30% seen once. Each sample yielded at least 6 million isolated PBMCs. Each sample provided at least 5.5 micrograms of extracted total RNA. This sample is part of a study of blood T cells in healthy people across ages. Study findings and constraints: Among long-lived donors, naive CD4+ cells were more numerous and diversity higher than in aged donors.

This CDR3 has 15 residues. Germline V gene lookup returns CDR1 SGHRS and CDR2 YFSETQ. V gave up 7 bases and J gave up 0 bases, with 17 bases separating them. V gene TRBV5-1 combines with J gene TRBJ2-7; possible D gene TRBD2, 6 bases. Sample: blood. This clonotype was obtained from a woman aged 25 to 45 in good health. The CDR3 reads CASGEIAAPSYEQYF. The CDR3 nucleotides are TGCGCCAGCGGCGAAATAGCGGCGCCCTCCTACGAGCAGTACTTC. Full variable domain (outside the CDR3, taken from reference TRBV5-1 and TRBJ2-7): KAGVTQTPRYLIKTRGQQVTLSCSPISGHRSVSWYQQTPGQGLQFLFEYFSETQRNKGNFPGRFSGRQFSNSRSEMNVSTLELGDSALYLCASGEIAAPSYEQYFGPGTRLTVT.